This TCR beta chain was identified in a study of blood T cell repertoires in COVID-19. TCRdb's copy holds only in-frame clones and misses some; the assay was immunoSEQ multiplex PCR. Of more than 65,000 clones listed, around 88% are singletons. This CDR3 has 14 residues. Germline V lookup: CDR1 GTSNPN, CDR2 SVGIG (reference sequence). Trimming took off 2 bases at V and 7 bases at J, with 17 bases between the two ends. The V gene is TRBV30, the J gene TRBJ1-2, with D perhaps matching TRBD1 (6 bases). The sequenced sample consisted of peripheral blood. The receptor was isolated from a man aged 60 to 75 with acute or convalescent COVID-19. The CDR3 sequence is CAWSPGHSIVGYTF. In DNA form, the CDR3 reads TGTGCCTGGAGTCCGGGACATAGTATTGTTGGCTACACCTTC.